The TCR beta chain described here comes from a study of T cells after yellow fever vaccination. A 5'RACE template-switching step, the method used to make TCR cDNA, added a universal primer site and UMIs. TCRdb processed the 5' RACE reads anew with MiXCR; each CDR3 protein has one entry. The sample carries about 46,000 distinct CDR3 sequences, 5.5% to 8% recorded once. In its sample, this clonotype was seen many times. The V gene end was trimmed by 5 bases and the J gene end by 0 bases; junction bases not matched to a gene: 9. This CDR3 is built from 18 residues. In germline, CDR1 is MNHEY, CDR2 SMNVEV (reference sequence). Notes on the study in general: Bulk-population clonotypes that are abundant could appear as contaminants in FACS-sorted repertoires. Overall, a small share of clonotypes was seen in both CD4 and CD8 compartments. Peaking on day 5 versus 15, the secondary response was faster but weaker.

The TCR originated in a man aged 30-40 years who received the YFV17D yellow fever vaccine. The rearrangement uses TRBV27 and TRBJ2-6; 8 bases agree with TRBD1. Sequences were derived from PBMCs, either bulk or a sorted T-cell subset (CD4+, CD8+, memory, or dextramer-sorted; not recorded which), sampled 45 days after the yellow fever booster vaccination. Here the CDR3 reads CASSPTGTGGSGANVLTF. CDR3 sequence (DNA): TGTGCCAGCAGTCCTACCGGGACAGGAGGCTCTGGGGCCAACGTCCTGACTTTC.